The 20 T cell receptor beta chains presented below share a single source sample, sequenced in a study of blood T cells in healthy people across ages. Alongside a J-beta primer mix, a sample-barcoded 5' primer served in a second PCR lasting roughly 6 to 11 cycles. From the 5' RACE reads, TCRdb called clonotypes with MiXCR, one entry per CDR3 protein. The sample includes hundreds of thousands of distinct CDR3 sequences, 55% to 70% of them seen just once. The material sequenced was blood. All receptors derive from a man aged 25 to 40 in good health.

The table lists this clonotype with a few counts. The rearrangement joins TRBV7-9 to TRBJ2-3; D gene unclear. Germline-derived CDR1 and CDR2 are SEHNR and FQNEAQ (reference sequence). Trimming took 1 base from V and 4 from J, leaving 9 bases between them. The CDR3 has 14 residues. The CDR3 spells CASSLGGIPDTQYF. Written as DNA, the CDR3 is TGTGCCAGCAGCTTAGGTGGTATCCCAGATACGCAGTATTTT. Full variable domain (outside the CDR3, taken from reference TRBV7-9 and TRBJ2-3): DTGVSQNPRHKITKRGQNVTFRCDPISEHNRLYWYRQTLGQGPEFLTYFQNEAQLEKSRLLSDRFSAERPKGSFSTLEIQRTEQGDSAMYLCASSLGGIPDTQYFGPGTRLTVL.

This clonotype turned up a few times. V gene TRBV6-5 combines with J gene TRBJ2-7, with 11 bases that match TRBD2. The DNA end is more similar to TRBJ2-5, so the J call may be wrong. Looked up from germline, CDR1 is MNHEY and CDR2 is SVGAGI. The CDR3 runs 16 residues. The CDR3 DNA reads as TGTGCCAGCAGTAACCCCGGGACTAGCGGCAGAGAGACCCAGTACTTC. As protein: CASSNPGTSGRETQYF.

The CDR3 DNA reads as TGTGCCAGCAGTAAGGGGACAGGGTCCTATCCAGAGACCCAGTACTTC. Amino acids: CASSKGTGSYPETQYF. The V and J genes are TRBV28 and TRBJ2-5, with 9 bases that match TRBD1. CDR3 size: 16 residues. V lost 5 bases and J lost 4; bases outside the gene matches: 11. Germline values: CDR1 MDHEN, CDR2 SYDVKM.

The chain couples TRBV6-5 to TRBJ2-5, with a weak D call TRBD1 (5 bases). The J call may be faulty, since TRBJ2-7 better matches the DNA end. The CDR3 is made up of 12 amino acids. Germline CDR1 and CDR2: MNHEY and SVGAGI. CDR3 amino acids: CASSTDSSEQYF. The CDR3 nucleotides read TGTGCCAGCAGTACCGACAGTAGCGAGCAGTACTTC.

This clonotype was found a few times. This rearrangement joins TRBV20-1 to TRBJ2-1, with D possibly TRBD2 on 6 matching bases. The V end was cut by 5 bases, the J end by 2 bases, with 13 bases between. CDR1 and CDR2 (germline): DFQATT, SNEGSKA (reference sequence). The CDR3 sequence is 14 residues long. The CDR3 nucleotides read TGCAGTGCTTTATGGTCTAGCGCCTACAATGAGCAGTTCTTC. The encoded protein is CSALWSSAYNEQFF.

This clonotype came up a few times. The chain links TRBV4-3 to TRBJ2-3; a weak D match, TRBD2 (6 bases). V was shortened by 1 base and J by 1 base, with 18 bases between the two germline ends. In germline, CDR1 is LGHNA, CDR2 YSLEER. The CDR3 runs 18 residues. Here the CDR3 reads CASSQGGPFGGRTDTQYF. The CDR3 region has the DNA TGCGCCAGCAGCCAAGGGGGTCCGTTTGGAGGGCGCACAGATACGCAGTATTTT.

The genes are TRBV20-1 and TRBJ1-2, with D uncertain. V gave up 3 bases and J gave up 4 bases, with 12 bases separating them. In germline, CDR1 is DFQATT, CDR2 SNEGSKA (reference sequence). The CDR3 is 13 amino acids. The CDR3 region is CSASTGVVYGYTF. The CDR3 coding sequence is TGCAGTGCTAGTACCGGGGTTGTCTATGGCTACACCTTC.

This clonotype was seen a handful of times. This chain uses TRBV27 with TRBJ2-1; no firm D call. Germline CDR1 is MNHEY and CDR2 is SMNVEV (reference sequence). The ends were cut back, 8 bases at V and 6 bases at J, with 20 bases in the middle. This CDR3 has 15 amino acids. The DNA of the CDR3 is TGTGCCAGCTCAAATGCCCCGGGTTGGGGCAATGAGCAGTTCTTC. This codes for CASSNAPGWGNEQFF.

The gene calls are TRBV10-3 and TRBJ2-7; 11 bases are shared with TRBD1. The CDR3 is made up of 17 amino acids. The junction had 10 bases not matched to a gene; V was cut back by 4 bases and J by 2 bases. Germline V gene lookup returns CDR1 ENHRY and CDR2 SYGVKD. The CDR3 region is CAISGATGDRGAYEQYF. CDR3 DNA sequence: TGTGCCATCAGTGGGGCCACTGGGGACAGGGGGGCCTACGAGCAGTACTTC.

The rearrangement links TRBV20-1 to TRBJ2-7, with D perhaps TRBD1 (5 bases). The CDR3 has 14 residues. V gave up 5 bases and J gave up 0 bases, with 14 bases separating them. Germline V CDR1 and CDR2: DFQATT, SNEGSKA (reference sequence). DNA for the CDR3: TGCAGTGCTCTGGCAGGGTGGAACTCCTACGAGCAGTACTTC. It codes for CSALAGWNSYEQYF.

The chain uses TRBV28 and TRBJ2-1; D gene uncertain. The V gene lost 10 bases and the J gene lost 1 base, with 17 bases spanning the gap. This CDR3 has 15 residues. Germline loops: CDR1 MDHEN, CDR2 SYDVKM. This CDR3 reads CAIASRAGSYNEQFF. The CDR3, as DNA: TGTGCCATCGCCTCCCGGGCCGGGTCCTACAATGAGCAGTTCTTC.

CDR3 sequence (DNA): TGTGCCACCGGGATTTCTAACTCCTACGAGCAGTACTTC. Protein sequence: CATGISNSYEQYF. The gene calls are TRBV27 and TRBJ2-7; the D gene is possibly TRBD2 (5 bases). V was clipped by 10 bases and J by 0 bases, with 13 bases between them. The CDR3 is 13 amino acids. Germline V gene sequence: CDR1 MNHEY, CDR2 SMNVEV (reference sequence).

The chain is built from TRBV4-1 and TRBJ2-5; the D is unclear. V lost 0 bases and J 4 bases, leaving 9 bases between the germline ends. Germline V gene sequence: CDR1 MGHRA, CDR2 YSYEKL. The CDR3 runs to 14 residues. The CDR3 reads CASSQEPGSETQYF. CDR3 bases: TGCGCCAGCAGCCAAGAACCGGGTTCAGAGACCCAGTACTTC.

This clonotype has a single count. The rearrangement links TRBV7-3 to TRBJ1-2, with D unclear. Germline CDR1 is SGHTA and CDR2 is FQGTGA. The CDR3 consists of 14 residues. CDR3: CSSSLLVGDGGYTF. The CDR3 bases are TGTAGCAGCAGCTTACTCGTGGGCGATGGTGGCTACACCTTC.

A remark on this clonotype: Since a much larger clone is just one base distant, this may be a read error. The chain links TRBV6-1 to TRBJ2-1; 10 nucleotides align to TRBD2. CDR1 MNHNS and CDR2 SASEGT come from the germline V gene. This CDR3 has 19 amino acids. V shed 7 bases, J shed 13 bases, and the junction held 28 bases outside the gene matches. The CDR3 protein is CASIAGGFTLKWVKETQFF. CDR3 nucleotides: TGTGCCAGCATAGCGGGAGGATTCACCCTAAAATGGGTAAAAGAGACCCAGTTCTTC.

This clonotype has a handful of counts. The V call is TRBV27, the J call TRBJ1-2; 8 nucleotides line up with TRBD1. CDR3 length: 14 amino acids. The trim removed 0 bases at V and 4 bases at J, leaving 1 base unmatched. Looked up from germline, CDR1 is MNHEY and CDR2 is SMNVEV (reference sequence). CDR3 protein: CASSLSTGGYGYTF. Written as DNA, the CDR3 is TGTGCCAGCAGTTTATCCACAGGGGGCTATGGCTACACCTTC.

The chain links TRBV7-8 to TRBJ2-1, with D unresolved. Germline loops: CDR1 SGHVS, CDR2 FQNEAQ. The CDR3 spans 14 residues. V lost 3 bases and J 6 bases, leaving 12 bases between the germline ends. Written as DNA, the CDR3 is TGTGCCAGCAGCTTGAACCCGGCAGGCAATGAGCAGTTCTTC. It yields the protein CASSLNPAGNEQFF.

Details on this clonotype: A much larger clone differs from this one at a single base, so this may be a read error. This chain connects TRBV6-4 to TRBJ2-1; the D is unclear. The CDR3 length is 15 residues. Deletions cut 4 bases from V and 4 bases from J, with 14 bases between. Germline V gives CDR1 MRHNA, CDR2 SNTAGT. The DNA of the CDR3 is TGTGCCAGCAGTGCAGACCACGGTGGGTACAATGAGCAGTTCTTC. It is translated as CASSADHGGYNEQFF.

This clonotype was seen a few times. This chain uses TRBV6-5 with TRBJ2-5; possibly TRBD2 for D (6 bases). Germline CDR1 and CDR2: MNHEY and SVGAGI. The germline V and J ends were trimmed by 5 bases and 11 bases, with 21 bases remaining between them. There are 14 residues in the CDR3. CDR3 bases: TGTGCCAGCAGTAACCTTGGACTACCTGTGGAGCAGTACTTC. It encodes CASSNLGLPVEQYF.

The table lists this clonotype with a few counts. The rearrangement joins TRBV29-1 to TRBJ1-2; D is undetermined. Trimming left V 4 bases short and J 2 bases short, with 8 bases between. Germline V lookup: CDR1 SQVTM, CDR2 ANQGSEA. This CDR3 has 12 amino acids. The DNA for the CDR3 is TGCAGCGTTGGGACGGCAAACTATGGCTACACCTTC. Its protein is CSVGTANYGYTF.